The T cell receptor beta chain described here comes from a study of cytomegalovirus exposure and HLA in healthy donors. Study in general: The study placed 80% to 85% of its approximately 400 genotyped donors in the Caucasian-associated ancestry cluster.

Vbeta (60) and Jbeta (13) primers were used in the PCR. Sequencing used immunoSEQ multiplex PCR; TCRdb keeps in-frame clones, though not all of them. The table shows tens of thousands of clones, with around 78% occurring only once. V lost 5 bases to trimming and J lost 7 bases, with 21 bases between them. Germline CDR1 and CDR2: SEHNR and FQNEAQ (reference sequence). CDR3 length equals 15 residues. Sequencing was done on a sample of PBMCs. The clonotype originates from a man younger than 35 in good health and CMV-seropositive. The V and J genes are TRBV7-9 and TRBJ2-7; D possibly corresponds to TRBD2 (6 bases). The CDR3 reads CASSRSLAVVREQYF. The CDR3 DNA follows: TGTGCCAGCAGCAGGAGTTTAGCGGTTGTGCGGGAGCAGTACTTC.